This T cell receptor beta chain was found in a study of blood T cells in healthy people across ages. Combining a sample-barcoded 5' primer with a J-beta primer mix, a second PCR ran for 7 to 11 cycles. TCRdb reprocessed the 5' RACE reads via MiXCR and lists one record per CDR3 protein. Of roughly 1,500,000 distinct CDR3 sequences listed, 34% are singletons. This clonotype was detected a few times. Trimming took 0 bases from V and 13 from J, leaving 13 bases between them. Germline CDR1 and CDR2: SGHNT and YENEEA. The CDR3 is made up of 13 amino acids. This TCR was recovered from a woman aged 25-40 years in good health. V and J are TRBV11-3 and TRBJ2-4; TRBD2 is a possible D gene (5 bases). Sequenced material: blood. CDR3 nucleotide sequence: TGTGCCAGCAGCTTAGATCCTATCGGGGAGCAGTACTTC. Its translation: CASSLDPIGEQYF.